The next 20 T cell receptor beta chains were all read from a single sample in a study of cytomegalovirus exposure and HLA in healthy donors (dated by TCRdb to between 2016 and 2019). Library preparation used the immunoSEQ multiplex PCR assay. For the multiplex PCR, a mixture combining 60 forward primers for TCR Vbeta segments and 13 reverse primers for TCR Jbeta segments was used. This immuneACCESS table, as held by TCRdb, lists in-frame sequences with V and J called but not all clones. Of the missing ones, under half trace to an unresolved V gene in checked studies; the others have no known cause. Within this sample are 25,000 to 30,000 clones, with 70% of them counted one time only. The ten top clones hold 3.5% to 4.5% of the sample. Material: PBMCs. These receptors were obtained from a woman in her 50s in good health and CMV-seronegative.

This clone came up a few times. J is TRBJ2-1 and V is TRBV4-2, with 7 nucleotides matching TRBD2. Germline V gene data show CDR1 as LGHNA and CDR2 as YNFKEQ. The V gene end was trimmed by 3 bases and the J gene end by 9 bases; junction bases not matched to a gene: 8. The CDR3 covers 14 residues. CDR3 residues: CASSQDLREREQFF. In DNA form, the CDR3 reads TGTGCCAGCAGCCAGGATTTGCGGGAGCGTGAGCAGTTCTTC.

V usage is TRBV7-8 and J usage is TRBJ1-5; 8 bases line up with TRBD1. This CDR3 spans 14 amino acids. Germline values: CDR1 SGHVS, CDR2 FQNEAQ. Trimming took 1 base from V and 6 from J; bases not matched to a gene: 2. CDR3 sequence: CASSLGTGSQPQHF. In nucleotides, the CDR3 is TGTGCCAGCAGCTTAGGGACAGGGTCTCAGCCCCAGCATTTT.

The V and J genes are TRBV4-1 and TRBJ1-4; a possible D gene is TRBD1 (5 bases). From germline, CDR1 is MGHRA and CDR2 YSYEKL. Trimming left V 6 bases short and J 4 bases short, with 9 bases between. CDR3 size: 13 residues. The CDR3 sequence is CASSQQDNEKLFF. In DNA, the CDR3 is TGCGCCAGCAGTCAACAGGATAATGAAAAACTGTTTTTT.

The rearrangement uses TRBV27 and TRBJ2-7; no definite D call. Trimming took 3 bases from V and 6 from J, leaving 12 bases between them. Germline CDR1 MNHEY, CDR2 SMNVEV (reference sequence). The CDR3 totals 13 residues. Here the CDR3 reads CASSFGRSLEQYF. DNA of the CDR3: TGTGCCAGCAGTTTTGGCAGGTCTCTCGAGCAGTACTTC.

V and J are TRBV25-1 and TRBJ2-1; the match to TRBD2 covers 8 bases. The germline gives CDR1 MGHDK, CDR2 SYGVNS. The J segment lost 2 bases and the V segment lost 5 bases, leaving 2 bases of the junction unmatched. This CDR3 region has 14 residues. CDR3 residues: CASSMREAYNEQFF. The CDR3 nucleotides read TGTGCCAGCAGTATGCGGGAGGCCTACAATGAGCAGTTCTTC.

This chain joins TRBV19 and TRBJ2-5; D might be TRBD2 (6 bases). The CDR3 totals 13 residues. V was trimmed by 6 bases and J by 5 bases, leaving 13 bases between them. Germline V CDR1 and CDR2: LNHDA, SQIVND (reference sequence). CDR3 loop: CASSGSGAETQYF. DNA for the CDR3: TGTGCCAGTAGCGGGTCGGGAGCGGAGACCCAGTACTTC.

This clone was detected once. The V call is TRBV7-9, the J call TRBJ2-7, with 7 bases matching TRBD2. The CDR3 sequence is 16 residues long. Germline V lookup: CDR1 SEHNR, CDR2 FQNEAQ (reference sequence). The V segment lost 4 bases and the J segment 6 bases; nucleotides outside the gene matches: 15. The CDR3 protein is CASSSSREAVGGEQYF. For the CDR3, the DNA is TGTGCCAGCAGCTCCTCCCGGGAGGCGGTCGGGGGCGAGCAGTACTTC.

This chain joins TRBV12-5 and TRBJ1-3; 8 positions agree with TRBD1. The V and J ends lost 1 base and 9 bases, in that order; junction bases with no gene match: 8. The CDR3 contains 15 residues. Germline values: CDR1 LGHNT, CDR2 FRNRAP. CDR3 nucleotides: TGTGCTAGTGGTTTGGGGACAGGGAAGAGGAGCACCATATATTTT. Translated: CASGLGTGKRSTIYF.

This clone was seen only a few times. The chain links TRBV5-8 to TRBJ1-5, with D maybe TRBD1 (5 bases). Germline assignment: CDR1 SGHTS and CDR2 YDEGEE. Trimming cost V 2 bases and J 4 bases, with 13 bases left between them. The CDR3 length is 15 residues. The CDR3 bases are TGTGCCAGCAGCTTCCCGCCGGGGGTAAATCAGCCCCAGCATTTT. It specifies CASSFPPGVNQPQHF. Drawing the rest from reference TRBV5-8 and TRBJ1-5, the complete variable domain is EAGVTQSPTHLIKTRGQQATLRCSPISGHTSVYWYQQALGLGLQFLLWYDEGEERNRGNFPPRFSGRQFPNYSSELNVNALELEDSALYLCASSFPPGVNQPQHFGDGTRLSIL.

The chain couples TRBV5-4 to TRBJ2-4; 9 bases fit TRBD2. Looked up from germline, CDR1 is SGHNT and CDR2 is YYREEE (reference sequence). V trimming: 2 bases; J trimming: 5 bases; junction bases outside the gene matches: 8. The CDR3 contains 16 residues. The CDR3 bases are TGTGCCAGCAGCTTCAGACAGGGACTAGCAGAAAACATTCAGTACTTC. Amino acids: CASSFRQGLAENIQYF. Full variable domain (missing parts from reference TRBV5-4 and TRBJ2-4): ETGVTQSPTHLIKTRGQQVTLRCSSQSGHNTVSWYQQALGQGPQFIFQYYREEENGRGNFPPRFSGLQFPNYSSELNVNALELDDSALYLCASSFRQGLAENIQYFGAGTRLSVL.

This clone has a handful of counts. CDR3 bases: TGTGCCAGCAGTTTGAATGTGGGGCGCAGGTACGGGGAGCTGTTTTTT. This encodes CASSLNVGRRYGELFF. The gene calls are TRBV28 and TRBJ2-2; D might be TRBD1 (5 bases). Germline V gene sequence: CDR1 MDHEN, CDR2 SYDVKM. The CDR3 is made up of 16 amino acids. The V and J ends lost 3 bases and 7 bases respectively, with 18 bases between them. The whole variable domain, filled in from reference TRBV28 and TRBJ2-2, reads DVKVTQSSRYLVKRTGEKVFLECVQDMDHENMFWYRQDPGLGLRLIYFSYDVKMKEKGDIPEGYSVSREKKERFSLILESASTNQTSMYLCASSLNVGRRYGELFFGEGSRLTVL.

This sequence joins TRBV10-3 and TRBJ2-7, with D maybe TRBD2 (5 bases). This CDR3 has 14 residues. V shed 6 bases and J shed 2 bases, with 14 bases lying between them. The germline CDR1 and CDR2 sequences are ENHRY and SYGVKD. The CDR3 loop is CAIREEGSTYEQYF. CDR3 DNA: TGTGCCATCAGAGAAGAGGGAAGCACCTACGAGCAGTACTTC.

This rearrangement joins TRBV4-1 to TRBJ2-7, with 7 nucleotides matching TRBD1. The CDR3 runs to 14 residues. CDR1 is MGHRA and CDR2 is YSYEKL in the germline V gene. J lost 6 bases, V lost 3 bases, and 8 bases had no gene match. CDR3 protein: CASSQPGTALEQYF. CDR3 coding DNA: TGCGCCAGCAGCCAGCCCGGGACAGCCCTCGAGCAGTACTTC.

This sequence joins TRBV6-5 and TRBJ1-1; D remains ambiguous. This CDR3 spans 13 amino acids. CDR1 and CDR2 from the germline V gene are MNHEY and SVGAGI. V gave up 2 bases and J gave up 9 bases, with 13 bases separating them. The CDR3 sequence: CASSYQAAGKAFF. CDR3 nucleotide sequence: TGTGCCAGCAGTTACCAGGCCGCGGGGAAAGCTTTCTTT.

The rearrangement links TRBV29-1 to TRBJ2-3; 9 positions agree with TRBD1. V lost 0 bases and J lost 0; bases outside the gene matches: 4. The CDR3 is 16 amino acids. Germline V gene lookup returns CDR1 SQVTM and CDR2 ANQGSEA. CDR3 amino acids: CSVEDTDRGSTDTQYF. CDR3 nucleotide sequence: TGCAGCGTTGAAGATACGGACAGGGGAAGCACAGATACGCAGTATTTT.

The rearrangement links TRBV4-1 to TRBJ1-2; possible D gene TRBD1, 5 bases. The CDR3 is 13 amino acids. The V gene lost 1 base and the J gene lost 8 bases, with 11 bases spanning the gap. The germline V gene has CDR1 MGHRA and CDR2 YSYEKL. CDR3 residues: CASSQGVGGGYTF. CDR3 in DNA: TGCGCCAGCAGCCAAGGTGTGGGGGGAGGCTACACCTTC.

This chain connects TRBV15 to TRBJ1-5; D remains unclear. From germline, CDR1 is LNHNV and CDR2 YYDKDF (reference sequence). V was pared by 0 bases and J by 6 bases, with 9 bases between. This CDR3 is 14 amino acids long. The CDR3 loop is CATSRDRSGQPQHF. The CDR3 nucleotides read TGTGCCACCAGCAGAGATCGATCCGGTCAGCCCCAGCATTTT.

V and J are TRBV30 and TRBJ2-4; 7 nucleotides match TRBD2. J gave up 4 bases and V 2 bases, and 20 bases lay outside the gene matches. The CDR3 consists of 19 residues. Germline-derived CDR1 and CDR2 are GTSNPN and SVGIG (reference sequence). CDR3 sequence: CAWSPRPSVREELKNIQYF. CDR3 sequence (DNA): TGTGCCTGGAGTCCTCGCCCCTCAGTTCGGGAGGAACTAAAAAACATTCAGTACTTC.

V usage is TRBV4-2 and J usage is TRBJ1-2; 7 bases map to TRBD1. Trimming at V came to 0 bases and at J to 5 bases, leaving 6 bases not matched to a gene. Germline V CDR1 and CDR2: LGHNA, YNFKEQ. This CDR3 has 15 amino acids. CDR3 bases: TGTGCCAGCAGCCAAGATACAGGACAGGATTATGGCTACACCTTC. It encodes CASSQDTGQDYGYTF.

CDR3 in DNA: TGTGCCAGCAGTGAATCCAGGGGTGGCAATCAGCCCCAGCATTTT. Translation: CASSESRGGNQPQHF. This chain uses TRBV2 with TRBJ1-5; maybe TRBD1 (6 bases). This CDR3 has 15 residues. Looked up from germline, CDR1 is SNHLY and CDR2 is FYNNEI. V lost 2 bases, J lost 2 bases, and 10 bases lay in between.